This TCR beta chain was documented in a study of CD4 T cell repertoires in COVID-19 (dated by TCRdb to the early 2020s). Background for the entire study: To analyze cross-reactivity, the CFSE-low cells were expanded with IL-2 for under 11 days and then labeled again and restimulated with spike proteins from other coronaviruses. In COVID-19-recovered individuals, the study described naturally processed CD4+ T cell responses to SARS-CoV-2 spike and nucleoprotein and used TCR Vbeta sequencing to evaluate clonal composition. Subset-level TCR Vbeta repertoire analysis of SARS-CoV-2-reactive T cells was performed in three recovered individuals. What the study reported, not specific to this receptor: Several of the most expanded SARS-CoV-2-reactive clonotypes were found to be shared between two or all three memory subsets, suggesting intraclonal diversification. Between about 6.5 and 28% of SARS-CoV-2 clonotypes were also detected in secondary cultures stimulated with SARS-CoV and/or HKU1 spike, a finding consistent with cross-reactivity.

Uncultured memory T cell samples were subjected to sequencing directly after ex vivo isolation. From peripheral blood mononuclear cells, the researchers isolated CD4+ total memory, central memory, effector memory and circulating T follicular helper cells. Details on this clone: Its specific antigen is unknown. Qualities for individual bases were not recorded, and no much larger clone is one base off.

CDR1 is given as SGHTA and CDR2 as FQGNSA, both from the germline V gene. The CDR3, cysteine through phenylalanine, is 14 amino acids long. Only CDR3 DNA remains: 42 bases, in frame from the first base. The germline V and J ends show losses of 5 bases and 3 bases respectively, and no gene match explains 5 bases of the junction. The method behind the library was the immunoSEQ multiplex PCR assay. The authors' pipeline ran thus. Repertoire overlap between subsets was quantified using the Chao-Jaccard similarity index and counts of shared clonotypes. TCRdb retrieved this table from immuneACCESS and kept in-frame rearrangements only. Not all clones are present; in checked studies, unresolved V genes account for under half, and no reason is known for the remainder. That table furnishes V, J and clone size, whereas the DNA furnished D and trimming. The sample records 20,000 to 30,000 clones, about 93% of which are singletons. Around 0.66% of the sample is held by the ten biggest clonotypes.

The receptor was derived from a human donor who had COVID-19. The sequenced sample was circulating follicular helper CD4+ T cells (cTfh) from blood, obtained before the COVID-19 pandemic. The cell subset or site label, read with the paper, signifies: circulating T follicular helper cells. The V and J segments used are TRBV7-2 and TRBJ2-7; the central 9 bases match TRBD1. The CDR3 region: CASSATGGGYEQYF. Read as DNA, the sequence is TGTGCCAGCAGCGCCACAGGGGGCGGCTACGAGCAGTACTTC.